This entry lists 14 T cell receptor beta chains sequenced from one sample in a study of cytomegalovirus exposure and HLA in healthy donors. The PCR contained 60 Vbeta and 13 Jbeta primers. Clones were sequenced by immunoSEQ multiplex PCR, and TCRdb holds only the in-frame ones, with some missing. The sample contains 100,000 or so clones, around 79% of which appear only once. The source material was PBMCs. Source of these receptors: a woman aged 40 to 50 in good health and CMV-seronegative.

This chain links TRBV7-8 with TRBJ2-5, with TRBD2 matching 8 bases. Germline assignment: CDR1 SGHVS and CDR2 FQNEAQ. The J segment lost 4 bases and the V segment lost 3 bases, leaving 7 bases of the junction unmatched. The CDR3 has 15 residues. Written as DNA, the CDR3 is TGTGCCAGCAGCTTGGGTCCGGGGGGGCGAGAGACCCAGTACTTC. This encodes CASSLGPGGRETQYF.

The rearrangement joins TRBV2 to TRBJ1-2, with 8 positions matching TRBD1. Germline V gene lookup returns CDR1 SNHLY and CDR2 FYNNEI. The CDR3 loop spans 13 amino acids. V gave up 6 bases and J gave up 5 bases; unmatched junction bases: 5. The CDR3 coding sequence is TGTGCCAGCAGGGGGGGACAGGCGTATGGCTACACCTTC. Amino acid sequence: CASRGGQAYGYTF.

V usage is TRBV29-1 and J usage is TRBJ2-2, with D unclear. CDR3 size: 13 residues. The V gene's germline CDR1 is SQVTM and CDR2 ANQGSEA. V was shortened by 1 base and J by 3 bases, with 6 bases between the two germline ends. The CDR3 region has the DNA TGCAGCGTTGAAGTAGATTACACCGGGGAGCTGTTTTTT. It is translated as CSVEVDYTGELFF.

In this sample, this clone turned up once. The CDR3 sequence: CASRGGQAIGEKLFF. The CDR3 DNA reads TGTGCCAGCAGGGGGGGACAGGCAATAGGGGAAAAACTGTTTTTT. The chain carries TRBV2 and TRBJ1-4, with 8 positions matching TRBD1. Germline CDR1 is SNHLY and CDR2 is FYNNEI. V lost 6 bases and J lost 8; bases outside the gene matches: 11. The length of the CDR3 is 15 residues.

This chain links TRBV7-8 with TRBJ2-5; 10 nucleotides agree with TRBD1. The CDR3 runs 15 residues. With V trimmed by 5 bases and J by 7 bases, 10 bases remained unmatched. Germline assignment: CDR1 SGHVS and CDR2 FQNEAQ. CDR3 residues: CASSRGTGEWGTQYF. Here the CDR3 DNA reads TGTGCCAGCAGCCGAGGGACAGGGGAATGGGGGACCCAGTACTTC.

CDR3 DNA sequence: TGTGCCAGCAGTGGAGCCGGCACCATATATTTT. As protein: CASSGAGTIYF. The chain employs TRBV6-6 and TRBJ1-3; no firm D call. This CDR3 contains 11 residues. The germline gives CDR1 MNHNY, CDR2 SVGAGI (reference sequence). With 5 bases removed from V and 9 bases from J, the gap between germline ends came to 8 bases.

In regard to this clone: At one end, the junction sequence differs from germline, possibly due to a read error. V usage is TRBV4-2 and J usage is TRBJ1-2; 7 bases agree with TRBD1. Germline V gene lookup returns CDR1 LGHNA and CDR2 YNFKEQ. The CDR3 runs 20 residues. In DNA form, the CDR3 reads TGTGCCAGCAGCAAAGACAGGGTTGCAGCAGGAAATGGGTCCAACTATGGCTACACCTTC. Its protein product is CASSKDRVAAGNGSNYGYTF.

This clone was seen just once. This sequence joins TRBV7-2 and TRBJ2-2; D is possibly TRBD1 (5 bases). The V end was cut by 2 bases, the J end by 5 bases, with 15 bases between. The CDR3 sequence is 16 residues long. Germline CDR1 SGHTA, CDR2 FQGNSA. The DNA of the CDR3 is TGTGCCAGCAGCTTAAGGTCCCAGGGAAAAACCGGGGAGCTGTTTTTT. Translated, it gives CASSLRSQGKTGELFF.

The rearrangement joins TRBV27 to TRBJ2-5; 7 bases map to TRBD1. CDR3 length: 16 residues. Germline V gene data show CDR1 as MNHEY and CDR2 as SMNVEV (reference sequence). J was trimmed by 4 bases and V by 8 bases; bases with no gene match: 16. The CDR3 DNA sequence: TGTGCCAGCGGATCCAGGGCCAGGGGGTACATAGAGACCCAGTACTTC. Encoded protein: CASGSRARGYIETQYF.

J is TRBJ1-2 and V is TRBV25-1; a possible D gene is TRBD1 (6 bases). This CDR3 has 12 amino acids. V lost 2 bases, J lost 10 bases, and 11 bases lay in between. CDR1 and CDR2 (germline): MGHDK, SYGVNS. This chain's CDR3 is CASSEQGMYYTF. The CDR3 DNA reads TGTGCCAGCAGTGAACAGGGGATGTACTACACCTTC.

This chain uses TRBV10-3 with TRBJ2-1; 10 nucleotides line up with TRBD2. Germline V CDR1 and CDR2: ENHRY, SYGVKD. Trimming cost V 7 bases and J 5 bases; bases outside gene matches: 5. The CDR3 loop spans 14 amino acids. CDR3 DNA sequence: TGTGCCATCAAAGGGACTAGCGCGAACAATGAGCAGTTCTTC. Protein product: CAIKGTSANNEQFF.

This clone was observed a handful of times. CDR3 protein: CASSVDSSGGLYEQYF. In nucleotides, the CDR3 is TGTGCCAGCAGCGTAGATTCAAGCGGGGGGCTTTACGAGCAGTACTTC. The chain uses TRBV9 and TRBJ2-7, with TRBD2 matching over 9 bases. The CDR3 is 16 residues long. With 0 bases clipped from V and 4 bases from J, the junction kept 8 bases outside the gene matches. Germline lookup yields CDR1 SGDLS and CDR2 YYNGEE.

The chain recombines TRBV29-1 with TRBJ2-5, with a weak D call TRBD2 (6 bases). Germline-derived CDR1 and CDR2 are SQVTM and ANQGSEA. V was pared by 2 bases and J by 2 bases, with 9 bases between. The CDR3 length is 13 residues. The CDR3 here is CSVEPGRQETQYF. CDR3 DNA sequence: TGCAGCGTTGAACCAGGGAGGCAAGAGACCCAGTACTTC.

This clone showed up just a few times. J is TRBJ2-3 and V is TRBV6-4; 8 bases map to TRBD2. The CDR3 contains 15 residues. Germline-derived CDR1 and CDR2 are MRHNA and SNTAGT. V lost 5 bases to trimming and J lost 6 bases; unmatched junction nucleotides: 10. The CDR3: CASSLGTSRADTQYF. DNA for the CDR3: TGTGCCAGCAGTCTCGGGACTAGTAGGGCGGATACGCAGTATTTT.